Below, one TCR beta chain is given with its context. The method was immunoSEQ multiplex PCR; TCRdb's version includes in-frame clones alone and lacks a portion of them. The sample records some 150,000 clones, less than 90% being singletons. This specimen belongs to a study of blood T cell repertoires in COVID-19. Sample: PBMCs or T cells enriched from blood (not recorded which). The origin of this receptor is a human donor with acute COVID-19. The donor label of this sample is uncertain.

The CDR3 loop is CASSEVPQRTYEQYF. CDR3 DNA sequence: TGTGCCAGCAGTGAAGTTCCACAGAGAACCTACGAGCAGTACTTC. The chain joins TRBV2 to TRBJ2-7; D gene unclear. V lost 1 base and J 2 bases, leaving 12 bases between the germline ends. The germline gives CDR1 SNHLY, CDR2 FYNNEI. CDR3 length: 15 amino acids.